This T cell receptor (beta chain) was sequenced in a study of a mutant IDH1 vaccine in newly diagnosed glioma. At the level of the study: The start of vaccination came 4-6 weeks after radiotherapy alone, or with temozolomide cycles. Antecedent treatment encompassed radiotherapy, temozolomide, or their combination; the majority received both.

This clone was seen only once. The antigen remains undetermined. The repertoire was sequenced with immunoSEQ multiplex PCR; TCRdb's copy has only in-frame clones and lacks some. The sample yields 31,000 or so clones, 65% to 85% seen once. The sample's time point: week 47, end of study. Each dose of the vaccine consisted of 300 ug of mutant IDH1 20-mer peptide, with topical imiquimod. Eight vaccinations reached patients in weeks 1, 3, 5, 7, 11, 15, 19 and 23. Germline V gene data show CDR1 as LNHDA and CDR2 as SQIVND (reference sequence). V gave up 5 bases and J gave up 5 bases, with 15 bases separating them. The CDR3 has 14 amino acids.

This TCR came from a man younger than 45 with glioma. Source: PBMCs, taken from a glioma patient whose treatment included an IDH1 peptide vaccine. The rearrangement joins TRBV19 to TRBJ2-5; possible D gene TRBD1, 6 bases. CDR3 sequence: CASSGNRDSETQYF. As DNA, the CDR3 is TGTGCCAGTAGTGGGAACAGGGATTCGGAGACCCAGTACTTC.